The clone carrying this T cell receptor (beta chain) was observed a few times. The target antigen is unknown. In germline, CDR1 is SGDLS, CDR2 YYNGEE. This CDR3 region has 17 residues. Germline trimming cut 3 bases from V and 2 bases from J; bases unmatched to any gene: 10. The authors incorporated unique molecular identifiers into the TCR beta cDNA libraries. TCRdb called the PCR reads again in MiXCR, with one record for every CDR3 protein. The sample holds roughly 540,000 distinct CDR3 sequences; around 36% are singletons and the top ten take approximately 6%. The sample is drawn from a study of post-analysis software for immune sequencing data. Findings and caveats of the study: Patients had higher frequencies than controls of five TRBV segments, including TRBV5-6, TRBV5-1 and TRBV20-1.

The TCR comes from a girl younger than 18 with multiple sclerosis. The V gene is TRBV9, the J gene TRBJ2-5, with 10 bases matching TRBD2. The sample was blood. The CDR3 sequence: CASSADPGLAPQETQYF. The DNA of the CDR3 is TGTGCCAGCAGCGCGGACCCGGGACTAGCGCCTCAAGAGACCCAGTACTTC.